The next 30 T cell receptor beta chains were all read from a single sample in a study of blood T cell repertoires in COVID-19. Sequencing was performed with immunoSEQ multiplex PCR; in TCRdb, only in-frame clones are kept and a portion is missing. Of some 200,000 clones detected, 82% appear once; the ten largest clones hold around 12%. The sample was peripheral blood. These receptors came from a woman between 40 and 55 years old with acute or convalescent COVID-19.

The J gene is TRBJ1-1, the V gene TRBV6-2 or TRBV6-3; D not certain. Between the trimmed V and J ends, which lost 6 bases and 5 bases, there was a span of 13 bases. Germline CDR1 and CDR2: MNHEY and SVGEGT. The CDR3 contains 13 residues. CDR3 amino acids: CASSDPGRTEAFF. CDR3 nucleotides: TGTGCCAGCAGCGACCCGGGAAGAACTGAAGCTTTCTTT.

This clone was counted between two and nine times. The J gene is TRBJ2-2, the V gene TRBV5-8, with a tentative D call TRBD1 (5 bases). CDR3 length: 15 residues. V was pared by 4 bases and J by 6 bases, with 16 bases between. Germline-derived CDR1 and CDR2 are SGHTS and YDEGEE. The DNA for the CDR3 is TGTGCCAGCAGCCCCCAATCAGGGTGGGCCGGGGAGCTGTTTTTT. Its protein product is CASSPQSGWAGELFF.

The chain combines TRBV7-2 with TRBJ2-3; 9 bases line up with TRBD2. Germline-derived CDR1 and CDR2 are SGHTA and FQGNSA. V lost 5 bases to trimming and J lost 1 base; unmatched junction nucleotides: 10. CDR3 size: 17 residues. The CDR3 DNA reads TGTGCCAGCAGCACACGCGGTTGGACTAGCGGCACAGATACGCAGTATTTT. Its translation is CASSTRGWTSGTDTQYF.

J is TRBJ2-7 and V is TRBV6-5; D remains ambiguous. The V end lost 2 bases, the J end lost 3 bases, and 11 bases lay between the germline ends. The CDR3 extends over 14 amino acids. CDR1 is MNHEY, CDR2 SVGAGI, per germline. DNA for the CDR3: TGTGCCAGCAGTTACCGGGTTCCGGGCTACGAGCAGTACTTC. This translates into CASSYRVPGYEQYF.

This CDR3 reads CASSSILAQGNYGYTF. CDR3 DNA sequence: TGTGCCAGCAGCTCGATACTAGCACAGGGGAACTATGGCTACACCTTC. The rearrangement joins TRBV5-6 to TRBJ1-2; 7 nucleotides match TRBD1. J gave up 2 bases and V 3 bases, and 10 bases lay outside the gene matches. The CDR3 contains 16 residues. Germline V gene sequence: CDR1 SGHDT, CDR2 YYEEEE. Full variable domain (outside the CDR3, taken from reference TRBV5-6 and TRBJ1-2): DAGVTQSPTHLIKTRGQQVTLRCSPKSGHDTVSWYQQALGQGPQFIFQYYEEEERQRGNFPDRFSGHQFPNYSSELNVNALLLGDSALYLCASSSILAQGNYGYTFGSGTRLTVV.

This clone appeared once. J is TRBJ1-1 and V is TRBV7-6; a weak D match, TRBD1 (5 bases). Germline V gives CDR1 SGHVS, CDR2 FNYEAQ. This CDR3 spans 12 amino acids. V was pared by 5 bases and J by 6 bases, with 10 bases between. The CDR3 DNA reads TGTGCCAGCAGCGCCTGGGGCGCTGAAGCTTTCTTT. Residues: CASSAWGAEAFF.

The genes are TRBV5-1 and TRBJ1-1, with 7 positions matching TRBD1. V lost 3 bases to trimming and J lost 4 bases; unmatched junction nucleotides: 12. There are 16 residues in the CDR3. In germline, CDR1 is SGHRS, CDR2 YFSETQ. CDR3 residues: CASSSTTGITSTEAFF. Written as DNA, the CDR3 is TGCGCCAGCAGCTCAACGACAGGGATCACGAGCACTGAAGCTTTCTTT.

The chain couples TRBV5-1 to TRBJ2-1, with 13 bases lining up with TRBD2. J gave up 2 bases and V 3 bases, and 14 bases lay outside the gene matches. The germline gives CDR1 SGHRS, CDR2 YFSETQ. The CDR3 is 20 amino acids. CDR3 nucleotides: TGCGCCAGCAGCTCCTCCACATCTGGACTAGCGGGGGAAACCTACAATGAGCAGTTCTTC. Amino acids: CASSSSTSGLAGETYNEQFF. Combining the CDR3 with reference TRBV5-1 and TRBJ2-1 gives the whole variable domain KAGVTQTPRYLIKTRGQQVTLSCSPISGHRSVSWYQQTPGQGLQFLFEYFSETQRNKGNFPGRFSGRQFSNSRSEMNVSTLELGDSALYLCASSSSTSGLAGETYNEQFFGPGTRLTVL.

V gene TRBV12-3 or TRBV12-4 combines with J gene TRBJ2-7, with D possibly matching TRBD2 (6 bases). Trimming cost V 7 bases and J 3 bases, with 10 bases left between them. This CDR3 is 12 amino acids long. CDR3 bases: TGTGCCAGCATGACAGCGGGCTACGAGCAGTACTTC. Translated: CASMTAGYEQYF.

This chain connects TRBV29-1 to TRBJ1-4; D uncertain. The CDR3 has 13 residues. Looked up from germline, CDR1 is SQVTM and CDR2 is ANQGSEA. The V end lost 4 bases, the J end lost 5 bases, and 11 bases lay between the germline ends. CDR3 protein: CSVVGTENEKLFF. In DNA form, the CDR3 reads TGCAGCGTTGTGGGTACGGAGAATGAAAAACTGTTTTTT.

The table lists this clone with a count of one. The genes are TRBV10-2 and TRBJ2-1; TRBD2 aligns across 8 bases. Germline loops: CDR1 WSHSY, CDR2 SAAADI. The CDR3 covers 15 residues. With V trimmed by 7 bases and J by 8 bases, 13 bases remained unmatched. CDR3 loop: CASTPGTSFYDEQFF. CDR3 nucleotide sequence: TGCGCCAGCACCCCAGGGACTAGTTTTTACGATGAGCAGTTCTTC.

The genes are TRBV7-2 and TRBJ1-3; D not certain. In germline, CDR1 is SGHTA, CDR2 FQGNSA. Trimming removed 3 bases from V and 0 bases from J, with 12 bases in between. The length of the CDR3 is 16 residues. CDR3 nucleotides: TGTGCCAGCAGCTTCGCCTCTATTAACTCTGGAAACACCATATATTTT. This sequence encodes CASSFASINSGNTIYF.

The rearrangement links TRBV5-1 to TRBJ2-1, with 11 bases matching TRBD2. The V and J ends lost 2 bases and 6 bases, in that order; junction bases with no gene match: 10. This CDR3 spans 17 amino acids. Germline lookup yields CDR1 SGHRS and CDR2 YFSETQ. CDR3 in amino acids: CASSFPASGGTTNEQFF. The DNA for the CDR3 is TGCGCCAGCAGCTTTCCCGCTAGCGGGGGGACCACCAATGAGCAGTTCTTC. Full variable domain (outside the CDR3, taken from reference TRBV5-1 and TRBJ2-1): KAGVTQTPRYLIKTRGQQVTLSCSPISGHRSVSWYQQTPGQGLQFLFEYFSETQRNKGNFPGRFSGRQFSNSRSEMNVSTLELGDSALYLCASSFPASGGTTNEQFFGPGTRLTVL.

V usage is TRBV24-1 and J usage is TRBJ2-7; no reliable D call. Germline V gene lookup returns CDR1 KGHDR and CDR2 SFDVKD. Trimming took off 4 bases at V and 2 bases at J, with 14 bases between the two ends. The CDR3 length is 15 residues. The DNA for the CDR3 is TGTGCCACCAGTGAGGGCCCATCCACGGCCTACGAGCAGTACTTC. Translation gives CATSEGPSTAYEQYF.

This chain connects TRBV30 to TRBJ2-5, with TRBD2 as a possible D gene (6 bases). V lost 5 bases to trimming and J lost 1 base, with 23 bases between them. The CDR3 extends over 17 amino acids. Germline V gene lookup returns CDR1 GTSNPN and CDR2 SVGIG (reference sequence). The chain's CDR3 is CAWSGGIFYESQETQYF. In DNA form, the CDR3 reads TGTGCCTGGTCGGGCGGGATCTTTTACGAAAGCCAAGAGACCCAGTACTTC.

This clone appeared a single time. J is TRBJ2-3 and V is TRBV3-1 (or the pseudogene TRBV3-2), with TRBD2 matching 12 bases. J was trimmed by 6 bases and V by 1 base; bases with no gene match: 8. The CDR3 consists of 17 residues. Germline-derived CDR1 and CDR2 are LGHDT and YNNKEL (reference sequence). Here the CDR3 DNA reads TGTGCCAGCAGCCAAGCAGGGGCTAGCGGGGGGGCCGATACGCAGTATTTT. It is translated as CASSQAGASGGADTQYF.

The chain uses TRBV5-1 and TRBJ1-2; maybe TRBD1 (5 bases). This CDR3 comprises 12 residues. Trimming took off 0 bases at V and 13 bases at J, with 13 bases between the two ends. The germline V gene encodes CDR1 SGHRS and CDR2 YFSETQ. CDR3 nucleotides: TGCGCCAGCAGCTTGGAACGCAGGGATTTCACCTTC. Encoded protein: CASSLERRDFTF.

The J gene is TRBJ2-5, the V gene TRBV7-8; 9 bases match TRBD1. CDR1 and CDR2 (germline): SGHVS, FQNEAQ. V shed 4 bases, J shed 7 bases, and the junction held 4 bases outside the gene matches. CDR3 length: 13 amino acids. This chain's CDR3 is CASSSTGGLTQYF. Here the CDR3 DNA reads TGTGCCAGCAGCTCGACAGGGGGTTTGACCCAGTACTTC.

With regard to this clone: Different DNA sequences within this sample yield the same CDR3. The chain carries TRBV10-3 and TRBJ1-1; TRBD1 matches at 8 bases. This CDR3 is 14 amino acids long. Germline CDR1 ENHRY, CDR2 SYGVKD. V lost 5 bases and J lost 1; bases outside the gene matches: 3. Here the CDR3 reads CAISLGQANTEAFF. The CDR3 DNA reads as TGTGCCATCAGTTTGGGACAGGCGAACACTGAAGCTTTCTTT.

The rearrangement uses TRBV10-2 and TRBJ2-1; 7 nucleotides match TRBD2. The CDR3 totals 13 residues. Germline assignment: CDR1 WSHSY and CDR2 SAAADI. V gave up 8 bases and J gave up 10 bases; unmatched junction bases: 11. The CDR3 sequence is CASYGGGPREQFF. The CDR3 coding sequence is TGCGCCAGCTATGGGGGAGGGCCGAGAGAGCAGTTCTTC.

As to this clone: A much bigger clone sits one base away, suggesting this may be a read error. The chain links TRBV5-6 to TRBJ2-7; D is uncertain. Germline loops: CDR1 SGHDT, CDR2 YYEEEE. CDR3 length equals 11 residues. V was cut by 3 bases and J by 3 bases, with 4 bases left in between. CDR3 DNA sequence: TGTGCCAGCAGCTCGTACTACGAGCAGTACTTC. Residues: CASSSYYEQYF.

The chain employs TRBV12-5 and TRBJ2-7, with a possible D match to TRBD2 (5 bases). The germline V gene encodes CDR1 LGHNT and CDR2 FRNRAP. There are 12 residues in the CDR3. The ends were cut back, 7 bases at V and 4 bases at J, with 11 bases in the middle. The CDR3 bases are TGTGCTAGTGCCAAGTCGGGATACGAGCAGTACTTC. The encoded protein is CASAKSGYEQYF.

V is TRBV5-5 and J is TRBJ1-1; 9 bases align to TRBD1. CDR3 length: 13 residues. Germline CDR1 SGHKS, CDR2 YYEKEE (reference sequence). Trimming removed 3 bases from V and 7 bases from J; junction bases left unmatched: 4. The CDR3, as DNA: TGTGCCAGCAGCTACGGGACAGGGCTTGAAGCTTTCTTT. Protein sequence: CASSYGTGLEAFF. The complete variable domain, with remaining parts taken from reference TRBV5-5 and TRBJ1-1, reads DAGVTQSPTHLIKTRGQQVTLRCSPISGHKSVSWYQQVLGQGPQFIFQYYEKEERGRGNFPDRFSARQFPNYSSELNVNALLLGDSALYLCASSYGTGLEAFFGQGTRLTVV.

The CDR3 reads CASSTRDGVFATKLFF. Written as DNA, the CDR3 is TGTGCCAGCAGCACAAGAGACGGGGTCTTTGCCACGAAACTGTTTTTT. This chain joins TRBV5-6 and TRBJ1-4; D unresolved. The V gene lost 4 bases and the J gene lost 11 bases, with 24 bases spanning the gap. The CDR3 totals 16 residues. Germline V gives CDR1 SGHDT, CDR2 YYEEEE.

The V gene is TRBV27, the J gene TRBJ1-2; possible D gene TRBD1, 6 bases. The CDR3 totals 16 residues. V dropped 10 bases and J dropped 4 bases, with 25 bases sitting between them. The germline gives CDR1 MNHEY, CDR2 SMNVEV (reference sequence). The CDR3, as DNA: TGTGCCACGCAACGTCTTGGCGGACAGAGCTTCTATGGCTACACCTTC. This translates into CATQRLGGQSFYGYTF.

This clone turned up a few times. CDR3: CASSLGQNNEQFF. CDR3 DNA sequence: TGTGCCAGCAGCCTGGGACAGAACAATGAGCAGTTCTTC. The chain carries TRBV7-7 and TRBJ2-1; 7 positions match TRBD1. Germline V gene data show CDR1 as SSHAT and CDR2 as FNYEAQ (reference sequence). V trimming: 5 bases; J trimming: 5 bases; junction bases outside the gene matches: 3. The length of the CDR3 is 13 residues.

The rearrangement uses TRBV3-1 (or the pseudogene TRBV3-2) and TRBJ2-5; 7 nucleotides agree with TRBD2. The junction had 13 bases not matched to a gene; V was cut back by 1 base and J by 5 bases. CDR3 length: 17 residues. CDR1 and CDR2 from the germline V gene are LGHDT and YNNKEL (reference sequence). CDR3 coding DNA: TGTGCCAGCAGCCAAGGTCGGGGGAGGGAAGTTGCGGAGACCCAGTACTTC. Its protein product is CASSQGRGREVAETQYF.

This chain connects TRBV25-1 to TRBJ1-1, with TRBD1 identical over 9 bases. This CDR3 comprises 15 residues. Germline-derived CDR1 and CDR2 are MGHDK and SYGVNS. Trimming took 1 base from V and 5 from J; bases not matched to a gene: 5. CDR3 protein: CASSESGQGETEAFF. The CDR3 DNA reads as TGTGCCAGCAGTGAATCGGGACAGGGTGAAACTGAAGCTTTCTTT.

The gene calls are TRBV7-2 and TRBJ2-1, with 8 bases aligning to TRBD2. The germline V gene has CDR1 SGHTA and CDR2 FQGNSA. There are 19 residues in the CDR3. V lost 5 bases and J lost 3; bases outside the gene matches: 18. The CDR3 here is CASSQPAVLERESYNEQFF. CDR3 nucleotide sequence: TGTGCCAGCAGCCAACCTGCGGTATTGGAGCGGGAGAGCTACAATGAGCAGTTCTTC.

This clone appeared a single time. The chain joins TRBV7-9 to TRBJ2-7; D is unclear. Germline V gene lookup returns CDR1 SEHNR and CDR2 FQNEAQ (reference sequence). V was pared by 2 bases and J by 7 bases, with 15 bases between. The CDR3 is 14 residues long. This CDR3 reads CASSLLLNYEEQYF. The CDR3 DNA follows: TGTGCCAGCAGCTTATTACTCAACTACGAAGAGCAGTACTTC.